Listed below are T cell receptor beta chains from one sample, sequenced in a study of CD8+ T cells in alopecia areata. Generated by immunoSEQ multiplex PCR, the TCRdb table keeps only in-frame clones and is missing some. The data contain under 200,000 clones, approximately 62% of them seen just once; the ten biggest clones take up 14%. The source was CD4+ T cells sorted from blood, collected at week 24, from a patient treated with tofacitinib. These receptors all stem from a human donor with alopecia areata. CDR3s include the opening cysteine and the closing phenylalanine or tryptophan. The D gene is left open where the match is weak. Clone size appears in some rows only: once, few, many, or a class for an expanded clone.

>TRBV9|.|TRBJ2-3|15|TRBD1
TGTGCCAGCAGCGCAAAACAGGGGGTCGCAGATACGCAGTATTTT
CASSAKQGVADTQYF
>TRBV4-1|few|TRBJ1-5|15|TRBD1
TGCGCCAGCAGCCAAACAGGGGCGCAGGATCAGCCCCAGCATTTT
CASSQTGAQDQPQHF
>TRBV7-2|once|TRBJ2-3|15|TRBD2
TGTGCCAGCAGCTTCGGCGGGGGGGGTGGAGATACGCAGTATTTT
CASSFGGGGGDTQYF
>TRBV18|.|TRBJ2-6|13|.
TGTGCCAGCTCCCTTTCAGGGGCCAACGTCCTGACTTTC
CASSLSGANVLTF
>TRBV29-1|few|TRBJ2-5|12|TRBD1
TGCAGCGAAGGGACAGCCCAAGAGACCCAGTACTTC
CSEGTAQETQYF
>TRBV23-1|few|TRBJ1-6|12|.
TGCGCCAGCAGCAAGGCGTATTCACCCCTCCACTTT
CASSKAYSPLHF
>TRBV6-5|once|TRBJ2-7|15|.
TGTGCCAGCAGAGAGACGACCAGGGCCCCCTACGAGCAGTACTTC
CASRETTRAPYEQYF
>TRBV2|.|TRBJ2-3|12|TRBD1
TGTGCCAGCAGCCAGGACAGGAATACGCAGTATTTT
CASSQDRNTQYF
>TRBV9|.|TRBJ2-7|14|TRBD2
TGTGCCAGCAGCGACAGTAGCGGGGGGTACGAGCAGTACTTC
CASSDSSGGYEQYF
>TRBV7-3|.|TRBJ2-2|16|TRBD1
TGTGCCAGCAGCACAGGACAGGGGGCTGGCACCGGGGAGCTGTTTTTT
CASSTGQGAGTGELFF
>TRBV18|.|TRBJ1-5|15|.
TGTGCCAGCTCACCAATTGTCGGCAGGGATCAGCCCCAGCATTTT
CASSPIVGRDQPQHF
>TRBV29-1|.|TRBJ1-2|12|.
TGCAGCGTTGGCCAGGGTAGTGGTGGCTACACCTTC
CSVGQGSGGYTF
>TRBV30|.|TRBJ1-3|13|.
TGTGCCTGGACCAAAACCCCAAGAAACACCATATATTTT
CAWTKTPRNTIYF
>TRBV14|.|TRBJ2-1|13|.
TGTGCCAGCAGCCAACTTACCCTGAATGAGCAGTTCTTC
CASSQLTLNEQFF
>TRBV13|few|TRBJ2-5|11|.
TGTGCCAGCAGCAATCAAGAGACCCAGTACTTC
CASSNQETQYF
>TRBV29-1|.|TRBJ2-1|18|TRBD2
TGCAGCGTTGAAGATGTCCTAGCGGGACCTTCAATGAGGGATGAGCAGTTCTTC
CSVEDVLAGPSMRDEQFF
>TRBV2|.|TRBJ1-6|15|.
TGTGCCAGCAGTGTTCGAAACGGGCGGAATTCACCCCTCCACTTT
CASSVRNGRNSPLHF
>TRBV5-1|.|TRBJ1-1|13|.
TGCGCCAGCAGCCAAGGGATCAACACTGAAGCTTTCTTT
CASSQGINTEAFF
>TRBV29-1|.|TRBJ1-2|13|.
TGCAGCGTTGAAGTTGCAGGCGCCTACGGCTACACCTTC
CSVEVAGAYGYTF
>TRBV29-1|.|TRBJ1-2|14|.
TGCAGCGTTGTGGGGAGGGCCGGGGAAAATGGCTACACCTTC
CSVVGRAGENGYTF
>TRBV9|.|TRBJ2-3|13|.
TGTGCCAGCAATCTCGTCTGGAAGGATACGCAGTATTTT
CASNLVWKDTQYF